This passage covers 28 T cell receptor beta chains from one sample sequenced in a study of long-term antiretroviral therapy in people with HIV. The immunoSEQ assay was v3.0, run at survey level. Produced via immunoSEQ multiplex PCR; TCRdb's table is partial and in-frame only. Here the sample spans approximately 32,000 clones, 83% being singletons. This sample comprised unsorted PBMCs, obtained 0.4 years before starting antiretroviral therapy. These receptors originate from a young man with HIV.

The rearrangement uses TRBV27 and TRBJ1-2; possible D gene TRBD1, 5 bases. The germline V and J ends were trimmed by 6 bases and 4 bases, with 12 bases remaining between them. The CDR3 covers 13 residues. Per the germline V gene, CDR1 is MNHEY and CDR2 is SMNVEV (reference sequence). CDR3 protein: CASSGTRFYGYTF. CDR3 DNA: TGTGCCAGCAGCGGGACCAGGTTCTATGGCTACACCTTC.

Only one count was recorded for this clone. The rearrangement links TRBV15 to TRBJ2-5; 7 nucleotides align to TRBD2. This CDR3 has 15 residues. CDR1 LNHNV and CDR2 YYDKDF come from the germline V gene (reference sequence). Trimming cost V 3 bases and J 4 bases; bases outside gene matches: 8. This chain's CDR3 is CATSRRGGSLETQYF. The CDR3 DNA sequence: TGTGCCACCAGCAGGCGCGGGGGTAGCCTAGAGACCCAGTACTTC.

The gene calls are TRBV27 and TRBJ2-7; no definite D call. Deletions cut 2 bases from V and 4 bases from J, with 12 bases between. Germline-derived CDR1 and CDR2 are MNHEY and SMNVEV (reference sequence). This CDR3 is built from 14 residues. Here the CDR3 reads CASSLQPSQYEQYF. DNA for the CDR3: TGTGCCAGCAGTTTACAGCCCAGCCAGTACGAGCAGTACTTC.

The chain joins TRBV11-2 to TRBJ2-6; TRBD1 matches 8 bases. The trim removed 0 bases at V and 0 bases at J, leaving 10 bases unmatched. The CDR3 contains 20 residues. Germline CDR1 SGHAT, CDR2 FQNNGV. The CDR3 DNA sequence: TGTGCCAGCAGCTTAGAGATACCGGGACAGGACCTCTCTGGGGCCAACGTCCTGACTTTC. Its protein is CASSLEIPGQDLSGANVLTF.

The genes are TRBV6-6 and TRBJ2-7, with D possibly being TRBD2 (6 bases). Germline CDR1 reads MNHNY; CDR2 reads SVGAGI (reference sequence). This CDR3 has 11 residues. Trimming shortened V by 6 bases and J by 11 bases, and 14 bases separated the two germline ends. CDR3 bases: TGTGCCAGCAGCCGGGACTTTCGAGAGTACTTC. It is translated as CASSRDFREYF.

V is TRBV5-1 and J is TRBJ2-7, with 7 bases fitting TRBD1. V lost 3 bases and J lost 2; bases outside the gene matches: 2. Germline V CDR1 and CDR2: SGHRS, YFSETQ. The CDR3 sequence is 13 residues long. In DNA, the CDR3 is TGCGCCAGCAGCTGGACAGGAGCCTACGAGCAGTACTTC. It codes for CASSWTGAYEQYF.

The chain employs TRBV28 and TRBJ2-3; 13 bases align to TRBD2. V dropped 5 bases and J dropped 2; count of bases not matched to a gene: 4. Germline V CDR1 and CDR2: MDHEN, SYDVKM. The length of the CDR3 is 16 residues. The CDR3 nucleotides read TGTGCCAGCAGTCCCGGGACTAGCGGGGACACAGATACGCAGTATTTT. Translation gives CASSPGTSGDTDTQYF. Filled out from reference TRBV28 and TRBJ2-3, the complete variable domain reads DVKVTQSSRYLVKRTGEKVFLECVQDMDHENMFWYRQDPGLGLRLIYFSYDVKMKEKGDIPEGYSVSREKKERFSLILESASTNQTSMYLCASSPGTSGDTDTQYFGPGTRLTVL.

This clone was counted a few times. The chain carries TRBV30 and TRBJ2-2, with D hard to call. CDR3 length: 11 residues. The V end lost 3 bases, the J end lost 7 bases, and 6 bases lay between the germline ends. Germline lookup yields CDR1 GTSNPN and CDR2 SVGIG (reference sequence). CDR3 sequence: CAWRSYGELFF. CDR3 bases: TGTGCCTGGAGGAGCTACGGGGAGCTGTTTTTT.

The CDR3 DNA reads as TGTGCCAGCAGCCCCCCAGATGGGAGCTCCTACGAGCAGTACTTC. Translated: CASSPPDGSSYEQYF. The chain is built from TRBV9 and TRBJ2-7, with D possibly being TRBD2 (5 bases). V was trimmed by 4 bases and J by 0 bases, leaving 14 bases between them. This CDR3 comprises 15 residues. Germline V gives CDR1 SGDLS, CDR2 YYNGEE.

This chain joins TRBV5-6 and TRBJ2-5, with no clear D. Germline CDR1 SGHDT, CDR2 YYEEEE. The CDR3 covers 11 residues. With 4 bases removed from V and 5 bases from J, the gap between germline ends came to 6 bases. The CDR3 sequence: CASSRRETQYF. The CDR3 DNA sequence: TGTGCCAGCAGCCGCAGGGAGACCCAGTACTTC.

The chain uses TRBV2 and TRBJ2-1, with D uncertain. This CDR3 spans 13 amino acids. Trimming took off 4 bases at V and 7 bases at J, with 11 bases between the two ends. Germline V gene data show CDR1 as SNHLY and CDR2 as FYNNEI. The chain's CDR3 is CASSVARTNEQFF. CDR3 DNA: TGTGCCAGCAGTGTGGCTCGGACGAATGAGCAGTTCTTC.

The CDR3 region has the DNA TGTGCCAGCAGTCCCTACCGACGATCCGGAGAGACCCAGTACTTC. It is translated as CASSPYRRSGETQYF. The chain combines TRBV27 with TRBJ2-5; D remains ambiguous. With 5 bases removed from V and 4 bases from J, the gap between germline ends came to 17 bases. The CDR3 length is 15 residues. Germline values: CDR1 MNHEY, CDR2 SMNVEV (reference sequence).

The J gene is TRBJ1-4, the V gene TRBV5-8; D is ambiguous. The CDR3 has 13 amino acids. V was pared by 4 bases and J by 8 bases, with 12 bases between. CDR1 and CDR2 from the germline V gene are SGHTS and YDEGEE. The CDR3 protein is CASSPRIREKLFF. DNA of the CDR3: TGTGCCAGCAGCCCACGGATACGAGAAAAACTGTTTTTT.

The V gene is TRBV7-9, the J gene TRBJ2-1, with D possibly TRBD1 on 5 matching bases. This CDR3 contains 16 residues. CDR1 SEHNR and CDR2 FQNEAQ come from the germline V gene (reference sequence). V was trimmed by 5 bases and J by 6 bases, leaving 20 bases between them. The CDR3 region has the DNA TGTGCCAGCAGCCCCCCGCAGGGTAAGAGGTCCAATGAGCAGTTCTTC. This codes for CASSPPQGKRSNEQFF.

The V and J genes are TRBV7-9 and TRBJ2-7, with D maybe TRBD2 (5 bases). The germline V gene has CDR1 SEHNR and CDR2 FQNEAQ (reference sequence). This CDR3 has 14 amino acids. The V end was cut by 4 bases, the J end by 4 bases, with 14 bases between. The CDR3 DNA follows: TGTGCCAGCAGCTCCGGAGAGGGAGAATACGAGCAGTACTTC. This gives the protein CASSSGEGEYEQYF.

This clone was seen once. The J gene is TRBJ2-2, the V gene TRBV27; no firm D call. The CDR3 consists of 15 residues. The germline CDR1 and CDR2 sequences are MNHEY and SMNVEV (reference sequence). The V end was cut by 2 bases, the J end by 0 bases, with 7 bases between. The CDR3 sequence: CASSLIGPNTGELFF. CDR3 bases: TGTGCCAGCAGTTTAATAGGTCCGAACACCGGGGAGCTGTTTTTT.

V is TRBV27 and J is TRBJ2-1, with 10 nucleotides matching TRBD2. The CDR3 has 15 residues. Germline trimming cut 4 bases from V and 0 bases from J; bases unmatched to any gene: 0. Germline lookup yields CDR1 MNHEY and CDR2 SMNVEV (reference sequence). This CDR3 is CASSSSGSSYNEQFF. The CDR3 coding sequence is TGTGCCAGCAGTTCTAGCGGGAGCTCCTACAATGAGCAGTTCTTC.

The rearrangement links TRBV7-6 to TRBJ2-5; D perhaps matches TRBD2 (5 bases). Deletions cut 6 bases from V and 1 base from J, with 15 bases between. The CDR3 sequence is 15 residues long. Germline assignment: CDR1 SGHVS and CDR2 FNYEAQ. The CDR3 loop reads CASRLTTSLQETQYF. The CDR3 DNA is TGTGCCAGCAGGTTGACTACGTCACTCCAAGAGACCCAGTACTTC.

The chain employs TRBV6-1 and TRBJ1-5, with 10 bases identical to TRBD1. CDR3 length equals 15 residues. CDR1 and CDR2 from the germline V gene are MNHNS and SASEGT. With 10 bases clipped from V and 8 bases from J, the junction kept 14 bases outside the gene matches. CDR3 amino acids: CATGTGDIGAEPQHF. Written as DNA, the CDR3 is TGTGCCACCGGGACAGGGGACATTGGGGCGGAGCCCCAGCATTTT.

The chain has TRBV11-3 and TRBJ2-1; D is perhaps TRBD1 (5 bases). CDR1 SGHNT and CDR2 YENEEA come from the germline V gene. The CDR3 runs 12 residues. Deletions cut 1 base from V and 9 bases from J, with 7 bases between. The CDR3 DNA reads TGTGCCAGCAGCTTAGGGGGCACTGAGCAGTTCTTC. Its protein product is CASSLGGTEQFF.

V is TRBV9 and J is TRBJ2-3; possibly TRBD2 for D (5 bases). V lost 3 bases and J 5 bases, leaving 10 bases between the germline ends. Germline lookup yields CDR1 SGDLS and CDR2 YYNGEE. CDR3 length: 13 amino acids. CDR3 sequence reads: CASSDEAGDTQYF. The CDR3 nucleotides are TGTGCCAGCAGCGACGAGGCGGGAGATACGCAGTATTTT.

This clone was found a few times. The chain combines TRBV19 with TRBJ2-7, with 9 bases lining up with TRBD1. After removal of 10 bases from V and 3 bases from J, the junction contained 10 bases not matched to a gene. The CDR3 sequence is 14 residues long. The germline V gene has CDR1 LNHDA and CDR2 SQIVND (reference sequence). The CDR3 here is CATKGQGTGYEQYF. In DNA, the CDR3 is TGTGCCACCAAAGGACAGGGGACGGGCTACGAGCAGTACTTC.

The J gene is TRBJ1-5, the V gene TRBV19, with D uncertain. V was clipped by 3 bases and J by 6 bases, with 12 bases between them. Germline V lookup: CDR1 LNHDA, CDR2 SQIVND (reference sequence). The CDR3 runs to 14 residues. The DNA of the CDR3 is TGTGCCAGTAGTATGATCGGAATTGGTCAGCCCCAGCATTTT. Its translation is CASSMIGIGQPQHF. Full variable domain (rest looked up from reference TRBV19 and TRBJ1-5): DGGITQSPKYLFRKEGQNVTLSCEQNLNHDAMYWYRQDPGQGLRLIYYSQIVNDFQKGDIAEGYSVSREKKESFPLTVTSAQKNPTAFYLCASSMIGIGQPQHFGDGTRLSIL.

This clone was picked up one time. This rearrangement joins TRBV7-6 to TRBJ2-1, with 12 nucleotides matching TRBD2. The CDR3 totals 16 residues. Germline CDR1 reads SGHVS; CDR2 reads FNYEAQ. The V gene end was trimmed by 4 bases and the J gene end by 3 bases; junction bases not matched to a gene: 4. CDR3 region: CASSSILAGGYNEQFF. The CDR3 DNA is TGTGCCAGCAGCTCCATACTAGCGGGGGGCTACAATGAGCAGTTCTTC.

The gene calls are TRBV11-2 and TRBJ2-2; D ambiguous. Germline lookup yields CDR1 SGHAT and CDR2 FQNNGV. The CDR3 extends over 13 amino acids. Trimming removed 4 bases from V and 1 base from J, with 4 bases in between. CDR3 nucleotide sequence: TGTGCCAGCAGCTACCAGAACACCGGGGAGCTGTTTTTT. Translation: CASSYQNTGELFF.

The rearrangement links TRBV7-9 to TRBJ1-4; the match to TRBD1 covers 7 bases. This CDR3 is 14 amino acids long. Germline V gives CDR1 SEHNR, CDR2 FQNEAQ (reference sequence). The ends lost 4 bases at V and 7 bases at J; junction bases unmatched: 6. As DNA, the CDR3 is TGTGCCAGCAGCTCCGACAGGGTCCGTGAAAAACTGTTTTTT. Translation gives CASSSDRVREKLFF.

The chain employs TRBV27 and TRBJ1-5, with D hard to call. This CDR3 region has 12 residues. Trimming left V 8 bases short and J 6 bases short, with 11 bases between. Germline V gives CDR1 MNHEY, CDR2 SMNVEV (reference sequence). As DNA, the CDR3 is TGTGCCAGCGGGATGAGCGGTCAGCCCCAGCATTTT. This encodes CASGMSGQPQHF.

The genes are TRBV5-1 and TRBJ1-2, with 7 bases that match TRBD1. V lost 4 bases, J lost 4 bases, and 13 bases stayed unmatched. CDR3 size: 16 residues. CDR1 and CDR2 (germline): SGHRS, YFSETQ. CDR3 bases: TGCGCCAGCAGCCCACGGGACAGCCCCTGGGGCTATGGCTACACCTTC. This gives the protein CASSPRDSPWGYGYTF.